This T cell receptor beta chain came from a study of blood T cell repertoires in COVID-19. Background on the study: Samples taken during acute and convalescent COVID-19 were collected in the United States, Italy and Spain.

Method: immunoSEQ multiplex PCR; TCRdb's copy keeps in-frame clones and lacks some. The sample records approximately 250,000 clones, 84% being singletons. V shed 5 bases, J shed 1 base, and the junction held 3 bases outside the gene matches. Germline lookup yields CDR1 SQVTM and CDR2 ANQGSEA. This CDR3 comprises 14 residues. The sample taken for sequencing was peripheral blood. The chain joins TRBV29-1 to TRBJ2-2; 8 bases are shared with TRBD1. The sequence was obtained from a man in his forties who had recovered from COVID-19. Here the CDR3 DNA reads TGCAGCGTTCCGGGACAGGTGAACACCGGGGAGCTGTTTTTT. This encodes CSVPGQVNTGELFF.